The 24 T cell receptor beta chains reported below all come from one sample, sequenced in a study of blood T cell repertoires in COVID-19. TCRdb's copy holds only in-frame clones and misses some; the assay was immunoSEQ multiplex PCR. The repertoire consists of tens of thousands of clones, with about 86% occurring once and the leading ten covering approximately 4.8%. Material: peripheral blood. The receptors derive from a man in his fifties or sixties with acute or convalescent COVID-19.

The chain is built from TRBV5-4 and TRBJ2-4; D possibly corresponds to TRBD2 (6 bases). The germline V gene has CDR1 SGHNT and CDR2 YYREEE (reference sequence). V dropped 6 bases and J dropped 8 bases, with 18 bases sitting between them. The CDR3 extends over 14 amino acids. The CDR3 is CASNIRDRGDIQYF. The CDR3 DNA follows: TGTGCCAGCAACATCCGGGACCGCGGGGACATTCAGTACTTC.

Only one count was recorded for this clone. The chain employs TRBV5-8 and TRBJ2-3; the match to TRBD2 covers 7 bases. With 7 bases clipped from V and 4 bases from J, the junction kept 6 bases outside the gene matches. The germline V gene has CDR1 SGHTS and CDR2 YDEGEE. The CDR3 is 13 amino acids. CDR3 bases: TGTGCCAGCGCCCCGAGCGGGGCAGATACGCAGTATTTT. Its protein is CASAPSGADTQYF.

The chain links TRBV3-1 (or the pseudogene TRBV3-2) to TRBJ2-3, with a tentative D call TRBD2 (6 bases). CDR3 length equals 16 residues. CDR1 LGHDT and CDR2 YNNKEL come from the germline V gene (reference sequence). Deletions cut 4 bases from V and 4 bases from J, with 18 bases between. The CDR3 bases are TGTGCCAGCAGCCTTTACCGCCTGGGAGGTTCAGATACGCAGTATTTT. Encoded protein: CASSLYRLGGSDTQYF.

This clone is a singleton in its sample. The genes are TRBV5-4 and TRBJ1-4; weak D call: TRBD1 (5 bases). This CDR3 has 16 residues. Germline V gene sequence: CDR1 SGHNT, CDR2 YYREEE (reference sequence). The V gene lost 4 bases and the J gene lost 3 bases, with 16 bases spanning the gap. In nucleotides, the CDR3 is TGTGCCAGCAGCCCGGGAGGGGCCGGCGCTAATGAAAAACTGTTTTTT. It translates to CASSPGGAGANEKLFF.

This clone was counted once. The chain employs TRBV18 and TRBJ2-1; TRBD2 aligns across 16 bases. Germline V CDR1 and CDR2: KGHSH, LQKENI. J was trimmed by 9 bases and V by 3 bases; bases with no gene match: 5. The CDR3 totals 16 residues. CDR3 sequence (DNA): TGTGCCAGCTCACCGGGACTAGCGGGAGGGCATAGTGAGCAGTTCTTC. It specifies CASSPGLAGGHSEQFF.

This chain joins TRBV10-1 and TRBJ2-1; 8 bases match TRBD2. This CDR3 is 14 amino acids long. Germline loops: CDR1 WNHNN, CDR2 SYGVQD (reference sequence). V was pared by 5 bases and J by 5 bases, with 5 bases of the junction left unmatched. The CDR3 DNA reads TGCGCCAGCAGTAAAACTAGCGGCCACAATGAGCAGTTCTTC. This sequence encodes CASSKTSGHNEQFF.

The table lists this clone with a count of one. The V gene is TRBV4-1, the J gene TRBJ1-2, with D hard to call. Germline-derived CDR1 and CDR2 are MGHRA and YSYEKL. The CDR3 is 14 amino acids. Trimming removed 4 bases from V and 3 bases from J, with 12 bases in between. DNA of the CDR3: TGCGCCAGCAGCCCAACGGAGTCGGACTATGGCTACACCTTC. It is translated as CASSPTESDYGYTF.

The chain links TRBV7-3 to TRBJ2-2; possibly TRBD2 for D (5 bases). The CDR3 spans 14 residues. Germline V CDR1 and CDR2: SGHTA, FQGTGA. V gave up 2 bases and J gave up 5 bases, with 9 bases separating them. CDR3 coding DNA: TGTGCCAGCAGCTTAGCGGGTCTGACCGGGGAGCTGTTTTTT. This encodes CASSLAGLTGELFF.

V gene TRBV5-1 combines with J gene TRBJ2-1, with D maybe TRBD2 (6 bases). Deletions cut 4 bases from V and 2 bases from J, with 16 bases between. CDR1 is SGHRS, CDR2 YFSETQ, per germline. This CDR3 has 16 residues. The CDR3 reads CASSQGQRATYNEQFF. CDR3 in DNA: TGCGCCAGCAGCCAGGGCCAGCGGGCAACCTACAATGAGCAGTTCTTC.

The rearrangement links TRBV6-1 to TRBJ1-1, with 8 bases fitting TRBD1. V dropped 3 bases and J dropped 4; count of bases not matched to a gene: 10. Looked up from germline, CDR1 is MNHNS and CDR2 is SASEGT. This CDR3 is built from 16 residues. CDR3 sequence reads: CASSEPRQGAGTEAFF. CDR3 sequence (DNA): TGTGCCAGCAGTGAGCCGCGGCAGGGGGCCGGCACTGAAGCTTTCTTT.

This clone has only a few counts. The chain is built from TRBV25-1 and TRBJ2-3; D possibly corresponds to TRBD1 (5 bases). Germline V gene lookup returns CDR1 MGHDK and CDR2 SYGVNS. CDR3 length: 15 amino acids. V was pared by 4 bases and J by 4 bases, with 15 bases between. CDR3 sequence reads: CASSGQGTRADTQYF. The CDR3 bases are TGTGCCAGCAGTGGCCAGGGCACCCGAGCAGATACGCAGTATTTT.

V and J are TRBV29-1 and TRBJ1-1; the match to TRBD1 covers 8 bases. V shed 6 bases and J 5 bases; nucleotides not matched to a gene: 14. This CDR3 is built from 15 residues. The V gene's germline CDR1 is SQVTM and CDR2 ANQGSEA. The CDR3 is CSVDLTGVEVTEAFF. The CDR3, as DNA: TGCAGCGTGGACCTGACAGGGGTTGAAGTAACTGAAGCTTTCTTT.

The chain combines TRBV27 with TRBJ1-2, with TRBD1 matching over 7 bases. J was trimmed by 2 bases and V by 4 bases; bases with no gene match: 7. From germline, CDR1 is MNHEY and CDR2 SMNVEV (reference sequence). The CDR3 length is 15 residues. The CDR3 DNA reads TGTGCCAGCAGTTCCCCCGACAGGGCCAACTATGGCTACACCTTC. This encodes CASSSPDRANYGYTF.

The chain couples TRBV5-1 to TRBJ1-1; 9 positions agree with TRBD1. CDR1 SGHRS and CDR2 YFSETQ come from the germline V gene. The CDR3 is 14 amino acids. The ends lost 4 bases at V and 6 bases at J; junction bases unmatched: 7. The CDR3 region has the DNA TGCGCCAGCAGCACGGGACAGGGAGTAGCTGAAGCTTTCTTT. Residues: CASSTGQGVAEAFF.

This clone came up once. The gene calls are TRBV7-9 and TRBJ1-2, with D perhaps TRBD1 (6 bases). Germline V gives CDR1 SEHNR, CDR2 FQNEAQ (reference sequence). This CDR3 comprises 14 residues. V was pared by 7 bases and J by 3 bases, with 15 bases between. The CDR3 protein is CASTPRGGDYGYTF. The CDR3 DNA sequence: TGTGCCAGCACCCCAAGGGGGGGTGACTATGGCTACACCTTC.

CDR3 nucleotide sequence: TGTGCCAGCAGCTTCCGGGACAGACCTTTTAGTGGCTACACCTTC. It encodes CASSFRDRPFSGYTF. The rearrangement links TRBV5-6 to TRBJ1-2; 7 bases map to TRBD1. Germline loops: CDR1 SGHDT, CDR2 YYEEEE. The CDR3 runs 15 residues. The V segment lost 2 bases and the J segment 7 bases; nucleotides outside the gene matches: 11.

The CDR3 sequence is CASSPNTVAKNIQYF. CDR3 sequence (DNA): TGTGCCAGCTCACCAAACACAGTAGCCAAAAACATTCAGTACTTC. The chain has TRBV18 and TRBJ2-4; D gene unclear. Germline lookup yields CDR1 KGHSH and CDR2 LQKENI. The CDR3 runs to 15 residues. V lost 2 bases, J lost 0 bases, and 8 bases lay in between.

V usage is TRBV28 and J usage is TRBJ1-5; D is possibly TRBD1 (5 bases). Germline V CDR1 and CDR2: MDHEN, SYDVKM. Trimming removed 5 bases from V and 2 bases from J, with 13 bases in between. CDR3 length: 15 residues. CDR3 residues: CASSPGGEGNQPQHF. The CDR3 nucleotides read TGTGCCAGCAGTCCTGGGGGGGAGGGCAATCAGCCCCAGCATTTT. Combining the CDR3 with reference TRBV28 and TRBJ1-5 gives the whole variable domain DVKVTQSSRYLVKRTGEKVFLECVQDMDHENMFWYRQDPGLGLRLIYFSYDVKMKEKGDIPEGYSVSREKKERFSLILESASTNQTSMYLCASSPGGEGNQPQHFGDGTRLSIL.

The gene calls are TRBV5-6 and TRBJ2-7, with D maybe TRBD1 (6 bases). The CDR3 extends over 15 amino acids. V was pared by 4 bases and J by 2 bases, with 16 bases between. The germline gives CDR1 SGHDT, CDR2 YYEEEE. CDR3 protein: CASSITLTGTYEQYF. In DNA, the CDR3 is TGTGCCAGCAGCATAACTCTTACAGGGACCTACGAGCAGTACTTC.

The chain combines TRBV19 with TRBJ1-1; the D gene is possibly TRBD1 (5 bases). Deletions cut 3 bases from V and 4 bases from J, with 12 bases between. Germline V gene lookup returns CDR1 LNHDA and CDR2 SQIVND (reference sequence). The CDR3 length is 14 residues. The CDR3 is CASSIQDQGTEAFF. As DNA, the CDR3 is TGTGCCAGTAGTATCCAGGACCAGGGCACTGAAGCTTTCTTT.

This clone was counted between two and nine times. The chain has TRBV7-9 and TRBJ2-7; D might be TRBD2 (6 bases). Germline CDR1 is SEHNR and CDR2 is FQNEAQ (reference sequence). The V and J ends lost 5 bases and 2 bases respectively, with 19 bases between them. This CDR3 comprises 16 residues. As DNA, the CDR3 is TGTGCCAGCAGCAACCCCCTCGGGGGTGAAACCTACGAGCAGTACTTC. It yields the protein CASSNPLGGETYEQYF.

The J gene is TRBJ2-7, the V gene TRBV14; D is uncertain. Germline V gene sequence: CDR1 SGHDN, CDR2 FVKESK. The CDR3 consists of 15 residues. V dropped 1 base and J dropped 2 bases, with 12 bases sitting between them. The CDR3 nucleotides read TGTGCCAGCAGCCAAGGACTCCAAAATACCTACGAGCAGTACTTC. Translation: CASSQGLQNTYEQYF.

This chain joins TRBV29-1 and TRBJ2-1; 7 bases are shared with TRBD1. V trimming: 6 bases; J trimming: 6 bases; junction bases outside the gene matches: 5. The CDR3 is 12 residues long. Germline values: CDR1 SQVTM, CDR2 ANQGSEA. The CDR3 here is CSVATGSNEQFF. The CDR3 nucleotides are TGCAGCGTCGCGACAGGGAGCAATGAGCAGTTCTTC.

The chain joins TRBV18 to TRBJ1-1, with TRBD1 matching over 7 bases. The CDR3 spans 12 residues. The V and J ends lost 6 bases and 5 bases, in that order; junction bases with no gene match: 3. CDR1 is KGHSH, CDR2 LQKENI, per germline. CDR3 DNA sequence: TGTGCCAGCTCTGGGACAGAGACTGAAGCTTTCTTT. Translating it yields CASSGTETEAFF.